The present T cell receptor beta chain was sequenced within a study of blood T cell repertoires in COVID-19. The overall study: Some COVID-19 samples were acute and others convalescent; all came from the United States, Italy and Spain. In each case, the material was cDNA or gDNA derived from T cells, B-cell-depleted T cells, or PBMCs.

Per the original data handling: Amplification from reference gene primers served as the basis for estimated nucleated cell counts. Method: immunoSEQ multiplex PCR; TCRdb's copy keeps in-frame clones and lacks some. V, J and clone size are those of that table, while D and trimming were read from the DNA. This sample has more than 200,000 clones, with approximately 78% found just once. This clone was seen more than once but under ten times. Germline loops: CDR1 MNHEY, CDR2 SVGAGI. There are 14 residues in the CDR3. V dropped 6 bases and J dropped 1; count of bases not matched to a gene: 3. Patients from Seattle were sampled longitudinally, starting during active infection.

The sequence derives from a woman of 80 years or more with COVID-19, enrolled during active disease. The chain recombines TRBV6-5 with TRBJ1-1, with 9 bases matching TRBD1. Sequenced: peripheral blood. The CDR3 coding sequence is TGTGCCAGCAGCATGGACAGGGGGAACACTGAAGCTTTCTTT. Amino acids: CASSMDRGNTEAFF.